A single sample is the source of the 21 T cell receptor beta chains below, sequenced in a study of identical twins (dated by TCRdb to 2016 to 2018). The library was made by 5' RACE. TCRdb shows the sequencer as Illumina HiSeq 2000. The public reads were quality trimmed at Q25 with fastp and then assembled into clones with MiXCR by TCRdb, keeping productive beta chains. Identical CDR3 proteins give one entry, which carries the most common genes and DNA. Across this sample there are approximately 220,000 distinct CDR3 sequences, with roughly 7.5% seen only once. The ten largest clones add up to about 5.8% of the sample. These data were likewise used in another study, on yellow fever vaccine responses in identical twins.

Sample: CD8+ T cells sorted from blood. These receptors all stem from a woman under 30 in good health.

This clonotype was counted at least ten times. The CDR3 sequence: CATSDPTSASTDTQYF. DNA for the CDR3: TGTGCCACCAGTGATCCTACTAGCGCGAGCACAGATACGCAGTATTTT. V and J are TRBV24-1 and TRBJ2-3; 7 bases are a match to TRBD2. The CDR3 extends over 16 amino acids. CDR1 is KGHDR, CDR2 SFDVKD, per germline. V was clipped by 3 bases and J by 0 bases; unmatched bases: 5.

This clonotype has more than one count but fewer than ten. The V gene is TRBV29-1, the J gene TRBJ2-5; tentative D call: TRBD1 (5 bases). Looked up from germline, CDR1 is SQVTM and CDR2 is ANQGSEA. V was pared by 8 bases and J by 0 bases, with 16 bases between. The CDR3 contains 14 residues. The CDR3 region is CSYVFGANQETQYF. The CDR3 DNA reads TGCAGCTACGTTTTTGGGGCGAACCAAGAGACCCAGTACTTC.

This clonotype was detected only a few times. The V gene is TRBV12-3 or TRBV12-4, the J gene TRBJ2-2, with D possibly matching TRBD2 (7 bases). The V end was cut by 4 bases, the J end by 7 bases, with 16 bases between. The CDR3 is 15 amino acids. CDR3 in amino acids: CASSSLRGGVGELFF. CDR3 nucleotide sequence: TGTGCCAGCAGTTCACTTAGGGGGGGCGTCGGGGAGCTGTTTTTT.

This clonotype occurred a few times. The J gene is TRBJ2-1, the V gene TRBV9; D is unclear. This CDR3 region has 12 residues. CDR1 and CDR2 from the germline V gene are SGDLS and YYNGEE. V lost 3 bases and J lost 7, with 8 bases in between. CDR3 amino acids: CASSAYVNEQFF. As DNA, the CDR3 is TGTGCCAGCAGCGCCTACGTAAATGAGCAGTTCTTC.

V and J are TRBV29-1 and TRBJ2-1, with D perhaps TRBD1 (6 bases). Per germline, CDR1 SQVTM and CDR2 ANQGSEA. With 3 bases removed from V and 4 bases from J, the gap between germline ends came to 13 bases. The CDR3 runs 14 residues. The CDR3 DNA reads as TGCAGCGTTGAGCCCCTTGGACAGTACAATGAGCAGTTCTTC. Translating gives CSVEPLGQYNEQFF.

This clonotype was found a few times. The rearrangement uses TRBV28 and TRBJ1-5; D unresolved. This CDR3 has 15 amino acids. Trimming stripped 3 bases from V and 2 bases from J, with 11 bases between. Germline loops: CDR1 MDHEN, CDR2 SYDVKM. The CDR3 is CASSFRSTGNQPQHF. The CDR3 DNA follows: TGTGCCAGCAGTTTCAGGAGCACGGGCAATCAGCCCCAGCATTTT.

This sequence joins TRBV28 and TRBJ2-1; 10 bases are shared with TRBD2. Germline loops: CDR1 MDHEN, CDR2 SYDVKM. With V trimmed by 2 bases and J by 4 bases, 2 bases remained unmatched. The CDR3 extends over 15 amino acids. The CDR3 DNA follows: TGTGCCAGCAGTTTACCTAGCGGGAGATACAATGAGCAGTTCTTC. Protein sequence: CASSLPSGRYNEQFF.

This clonotype was recorded a few times. This rearrangement joins TRBV12-3 or TRBV12-4 to TRBJ2-7, with no clear D. This CDR3 is 11 amino acids long. V gave up 7 bases and J gave up 5 bases, with 9 bases separating them. The CDR3 sequence: CASTSGNEQYF. CDR3 DNA: TGTGCCAGCACCTCTGGGAACGAGCAGTACTTC.

There are many counts of this clonotype. CDR3 sequence reads: CASTTGLAGDPRGYEQYF. CDR3 DNA sequence: TGTGCCAGCACGACCGGACTAGCGGGGGATCCTAGAGGATACGAGCAGTACTTC. The genes are TRBV28 and TRBJ2-7; 13 bases are shared with TRBD2. V was pared by 7 bases and J by 4 bases, with 16 bases of the junction left unmatched. Germline CDR1 and CDR2: MDHEN and SYDVKM. CDR3 size: 18 residues. The variable domain in full, completed from reference TRBV28 and TRBJ2-7, reads DVKVTQSSRYLVKRTGEKVFLECVQDMDHENMFWYRQDPGLGLRLIYFSYDVKMKEKGDIPEGYSVSREKKERFSLILESASTNQTSMYLCASTTGLAGDPRGYEQYFGPGTRLTVT.

The chain employs TRBV14 and TRBJ2-2; D remains ambiguous. Germline CDR1 reads SGHDN; CDR2 reads FVKESK. V was trimmed by 4 bases and J by 5 bases, leaving 8 bases between them. This CDR3 region has 13 residues. The CDR3 spells CASSPLQTGELFF. Here the CDR3 DNA reads TGTGCCAGCAGCCCCCTACAGACCGGGGAGCTGTTTTTT.

There are many counts of this clonotype. The CDR3 is CASSEIQGGAMDTGELFF. DNA of the CDR3: TGTGCCAGCAGTGAGATCCAGGGGGGGGCCATGGACACCGGGGAGCTGTTTTTT. The V gene is TRBV25-1, the J gene TRBJ2-2; D assignment may be TRBD1 or TRBD2 (7 bases each). Germline-derived CDR1 and CDR2 are MGHDK and SYGVNS. The CDR3 loop spans 18 amino acids. The V end lost 3 bases, the J end lost 3 bases, and 20 bases lay between the germline ends.

Concerning this clonotype: One base away lies a much larger clone, so this may be a sequencing read error. V gene TRBV5-5 combines with J gene TRBJ2-2; 11 nucleotides agree with TRBD2. V shed 5 bases, J shed 4 bases, and the junction held 7 bases outside the gene matches. Germline lookup yields CDR1 SGHKS and CDR2 YYEKEE (reference sequence). There are 16 residues in the CDR3. The chain's CDR3 is CASRPGTSGCTGELFF. CDR3 DNA sequence: TGTGCCAGCAGACCCGGGACTAGCGGTTGCACCGGGGAGCTGTTTTTT.

A few counts support this clonotype. The genes are TRBV20-1 and TRBJ2-3; 7 bases map to TRBD1. Germline V gene data show CDR1 as DFQATT and CDR2 as SNEGSKA (reference sequence). The CDR3 is 16 residues long. V shed 6 bases and J 4 bases; nucleotides not matched to a gene: 16. CDR3 amino acids: CSASLMRQGIADTQYF. CDR3 bases: TGCAGTGCAAGTCTCATGCGACAGGGAATCGCAGATACGCAGTATTTT.

This chain joins TRBV14 and TRBJ1-1, with D perhaps matching TRBD1 (5 bases). V was shortened by 3 bases and J by 2 bases, with 19 bases between the two germline ends. CDR1 is SGHDN, CDR2 FVKESK, per germline. This CDR3 spans 17 amino acids. The CDR3 nucleotides read TGTGCCAGCAGCCATTATGCGGGGGGGTTGCACAACACTGAAGCTTTCTTT. Translation gives CASSHYAGGLHNTEAFF.

The chain carries TRBV20-1 and TRBJ2-1, with D perhaps matching TRBD1 or TRBD2 (5 bases each). Germline CDR1 DFQATT, CDR2 SNEGSKA (reference sequence). The CDR3 consists of 14 residues. Trimming stripped 0 bases from V and 9 bases from J, with 15 bases between. The CDR3 here is CSAREGLGAGEQFF. CDR3 DNA sequence: TGCAGTGCTAGAGAGGGGCTCGGGGCAGGTGAGCAGTTCTTC.

This clonotype was counted many times. V and J are TRBV7-9 and TRBJ1-2; the D is unclear. V dropped 5 bases and J dropped 2 bases, with 9 bases sitting between them. The V gene's germline CDR1 is SEHNR and CDR2 FQNEAQ (reference sequence). This CDR3 region has 13 residues. For the CDR3, the DNA is TGTGCCAGCAGCCCCGGAGAAAACTATGGCTACACCTTC. Residues: CASSPGENYGYTF.

The chain carries TRBV12-3 or TRBV12-4 and TRBJ2-2; 7 bases match TRBD1. This CDR3 spans 18 amino acids. V gave up 5 bases and J gave up 3 bases; unmatched junction bases: 15. CDR3 sequence: CASSRPTQGTDHTGELFF. As DNA, the CDR3 is TGTGCCAGCAGTCGGCCCACGCAAGGGACAGATCACACCGGGGAGCTGTTTTTT.

This clonotype was seen repeatedly, ten times or more. The chain couples TRBV20-1 to TRBJ2-7; TRBD2 aligns across 11 bases. Germline V gene lookup returns CDR1 DFQATT and CDR2 SNEGSKA (reference sequence). The CDR3 has 15 residues. The J segment lost 4 bases and the V segment lost 0 bases, leaving 5 bases of the junction unmatched. Here the CDR3 DNA reads TGCAGTGCTAGAGATATACTAGCGGGAGTATACGAGCAGTACTTC. Translated: CSARDILAGVYEQYF.

A few counts support this clonotype. The V and J genes are TRBV4-1 and TRBJ1-2, with D unclear. The ends were cut back, 6 bases at V and 1 base at J, with 15 bases in the middle. Germline CDR1 reads MGHRA; CDR2 reads YSYEKL. CDR3 size: 15 residues. The CDR3 loop is CASRPSPGDNYGYTF. CDR3 sequence (DNA): TGCGCCAGCAGGCCTAGTCCTGGCGATAACTATGGCTACACCTTC.

This clonotype was observed many times. J is TRBJ2-7 and V is TRBV7-9; D is possibly TRBD2 (6 bases). CDR3 length equals 13 residues. Trimming took off 5 bases at V and 1 base at J, with 9 bases between the two ends. Germline V lookup: CDR1 SEHNR, CDR2 FQNEAQ (reference sequence). CDR3 amino acids: CASSPGTSYEQYV. The CDR3 DNA follows: TGTGCCAGCAGCCCCGGGACTTCCTACGAGCAGTACGTC.

This clonotype turned up a few times. V usage is TRBV27 and J usage is TRBJ1-5; D possibly corresponds to TRBD1 (5 bases). Trimming cost V 7 bases and J 2 bases, with 15 bases left between them. Germline V gene lookup returns CDR1 MNHEY and CDR2 SMNVEV (reference sequence). This CDR3 comprises 15 residues. The CDR3 protein is CASNLGRDRNQPQHF. The CDR3 DNA reads as TGTGCCAGCAACCTAGGAAGGGACCGCAATCAGCCCCAGCATTTT.